Listed below are T cell receptor beta chains from one sample, sequenced in a study of regulatory T cells in long-lasting Graves disease. MiXCR was run by TCRdb on the multiplex PCR reads, yielding one entry per CDR3 protein. The sample lists around 460,000 distinct CDR3 sequences, 14% occurring once. The sample was also linked to a second study, of T cells in Graves' hyperthyroidism and ophthalmopathy.

This material consisted of peripheral blood mononuclear cells (PBMCs), taken at new diagnosis, from a patient treated with antithyroid drugs. The source of these receptors is a woman aged 45-59 years with Graves disease. Each CDR3 is given with its conserved first and last residue. Each record gives: J gene, clone size, D gene, V gene, CDR3 DNA, CDR3 protein. A D gene is named only where the DNA matches it firmly. Clone size is not always given. Where it is, it says once, few, many or a class for expanded clones.

TRBJ2-1	NA	TRBD2	TRBV5-6	TGTGCCAGCAGCTTTGGGACTAGCGGGAGAGCTCGGCAGTTCTTC	CASSFGTSGRARQFF
TRBJ2-1	many	NA	TRBV2	TGTGCCAGCAGCACCGATAGCAATGAGCAGTTCTTC	CASSTDSNEQFF
TRBJ2-1	many	TRBD2	TRBV28	TGTGCCAGCAGCCTGATAGCGGGAGGGCCCCGGAATGAGCAGTTCTTC	CASSLIAGGPRNEQFF
TRBJ2-1	NA	TRBD2	TRBV5-1	TGCGCCAGCAGCTTGTCTAGCGGGCCACCCAATGAGCAGTTCTTC	CASSLSSGPPNEQFF
TRBJ2-7	NA	NA	TRBV6-1	TGTGCCAGCATCTCGCCCCAATCCTACGAGCAGTACTTC	CASISPQSYEQYF
TRBJ2-3	NA	NA	TRBV9	TGTGCCAGCAGCGTAGCCGGAAACACTTATAGCACAGATACGCAGTATTTT	CASSVAGNTYSTDTQYF
TRBJ2-7	many	NA	TRBV6-1	TGTGCCAGCACCTCCTGGGGAGATTACTACGAGCAGTACTTC	CASTSWGDYYEQYF
TRBJ1-4	many	NA	TRBV7-2	TGTGCCAGCAGCTTAGAGCAGGGCCAAAAACTGTTTTTT	CASSLEQGQKLFF
TRBJ2-2	many	NA	TRBV27	TGTGCCAGCAGTTTATGGGTCGACGAGGTCCCCGGGGAGCTGTTTTTT	CASSLWVDEVPGELFF
TRBJ2-3	many	TRBD2	TRBV6-1	TGTGCCAGCAGTGAGGGACTAGCGGGAGAGCTGGATACGCAGTATTTT	CASSEGLAGELDTQYF
TRBJ1-4	NA	TRBD1	TRBV10-3	TGTGCCACGCAGGGGGCGGGTGAAAAACTGTTTTTT	CATQGAGEKLFF
TRBJ2-7	many	TRBD2	TRBV11-2	TGTGCCAGCAGATATAGCGGGAGCTCCTACGAGCAGTACTTC	CASRYSGSSYEQYF
TRBJ2-2	few	TRBD2	TRBV2	TGTGCCAGCACCGAGGGACTAGCGGGGCGGGGGGTCACCGGGGAGCTGTTTTTT	CASTEGLAGRGVTGELFF
TRBJ2-7	NA	NA	TRBV6-1	TGTGCCAGCAGTAATCAGGGGACTGGGGAGCAGTACTTC	CASSNQGTGEQYF
TRBJ2-7	few	NA	TRBV15	TGTGCCACCAGCATTATGGGGGGAAAACACTACGAGCAGTACTTC	CATSIMGGKHYEQYF
TRBJ2-1	NA	NA	TRBV12-3/TRBV12-4	TGTGCCAGCAGCGGAGAGTACAATGAGCAGTTCTTC	CASSGEYNEQFF
TRBJ1-5	many	NA	TRBV7-8	TGTGCCAGCAGCCCTATGTGGGCAGGGAATCAGCCCCAGCATTTT	CASSPMWAGNQPQHF
TRBJ2-1	many	NA	TRBV11-2	TGTGCCAGCAGCTTAGATCGCGGACAGTACAATGAGCAGTTCTTC	CASSLDRGQYNEQFF
TRBJ2-1	NA	NA	TRBV19	TGTGCCAGTAGCAACACAGCCGGCTCCTACAATGAGCAGTTCTTC	CASSNTAGSYNEQFF